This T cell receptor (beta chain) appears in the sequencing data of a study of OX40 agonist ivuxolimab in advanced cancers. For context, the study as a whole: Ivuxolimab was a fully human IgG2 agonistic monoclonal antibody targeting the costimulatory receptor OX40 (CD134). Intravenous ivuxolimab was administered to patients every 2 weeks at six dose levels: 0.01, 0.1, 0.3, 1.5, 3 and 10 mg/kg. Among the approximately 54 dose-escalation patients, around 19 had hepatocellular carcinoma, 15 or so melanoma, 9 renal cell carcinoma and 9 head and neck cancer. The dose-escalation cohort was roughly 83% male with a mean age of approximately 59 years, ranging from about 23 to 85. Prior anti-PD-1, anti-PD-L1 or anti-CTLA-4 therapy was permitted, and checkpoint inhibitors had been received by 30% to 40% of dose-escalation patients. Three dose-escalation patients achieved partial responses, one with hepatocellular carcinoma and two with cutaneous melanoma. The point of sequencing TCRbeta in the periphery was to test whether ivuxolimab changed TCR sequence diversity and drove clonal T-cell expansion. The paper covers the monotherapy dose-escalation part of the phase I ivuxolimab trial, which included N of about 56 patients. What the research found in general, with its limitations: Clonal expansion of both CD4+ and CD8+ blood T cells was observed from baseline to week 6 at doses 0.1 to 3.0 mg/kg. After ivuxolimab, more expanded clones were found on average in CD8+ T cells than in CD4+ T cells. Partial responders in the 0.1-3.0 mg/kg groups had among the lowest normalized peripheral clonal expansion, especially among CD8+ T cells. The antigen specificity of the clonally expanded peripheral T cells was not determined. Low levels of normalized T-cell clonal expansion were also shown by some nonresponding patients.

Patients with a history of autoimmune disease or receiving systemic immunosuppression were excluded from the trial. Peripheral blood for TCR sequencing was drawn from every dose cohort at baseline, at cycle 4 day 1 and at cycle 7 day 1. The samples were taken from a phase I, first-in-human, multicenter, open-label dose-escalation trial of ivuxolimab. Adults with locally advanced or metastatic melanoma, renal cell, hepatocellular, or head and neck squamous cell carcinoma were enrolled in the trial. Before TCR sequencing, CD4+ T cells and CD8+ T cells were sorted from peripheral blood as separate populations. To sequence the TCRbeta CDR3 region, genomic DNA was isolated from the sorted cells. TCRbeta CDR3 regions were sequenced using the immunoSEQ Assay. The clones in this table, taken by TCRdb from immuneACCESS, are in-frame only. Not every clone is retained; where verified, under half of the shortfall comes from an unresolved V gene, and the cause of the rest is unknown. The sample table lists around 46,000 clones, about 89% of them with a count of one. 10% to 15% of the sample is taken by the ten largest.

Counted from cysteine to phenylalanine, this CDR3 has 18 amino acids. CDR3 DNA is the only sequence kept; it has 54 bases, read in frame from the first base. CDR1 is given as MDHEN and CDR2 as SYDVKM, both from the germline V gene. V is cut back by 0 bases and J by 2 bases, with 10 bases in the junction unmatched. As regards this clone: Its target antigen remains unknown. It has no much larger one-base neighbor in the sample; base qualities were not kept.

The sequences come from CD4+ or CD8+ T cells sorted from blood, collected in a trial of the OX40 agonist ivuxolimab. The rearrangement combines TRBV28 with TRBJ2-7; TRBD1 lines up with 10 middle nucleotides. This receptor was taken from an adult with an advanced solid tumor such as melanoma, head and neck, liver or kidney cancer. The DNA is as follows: TGTGCCAGCAGTTTATGGGCCCCCGACAGGGGGCGCCCCTACGAGCAGTACTTC. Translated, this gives CASSLWAPDRGRPYEQYF. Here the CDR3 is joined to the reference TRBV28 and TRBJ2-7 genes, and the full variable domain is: DVKVTQSSRYLVKRTGEKVFLECVQDMDHENMFWYRQDPGLGLRLIYFSYDVKMKEKGDIPEGYSVSREKKERFSLILESASTNQTSMYLCASSLWAPDRGRPYEQYFGPGTRLTVT.